This entry lists 18 T cell receptor beta chains sequenced from one sample in a study of regulatory T cells in long-lasting Graves disease. Time point: newly diagnosed GD, antithyroid drugs for less than 3 months. The TCR library used RNA extracted from PBMCs. Arm-PCR of CDR3 regions and iRepertoire HTBI primers were used to build TCR beta libraries. TCRdb re-derived calls from the multiplex PCR reads in MiXCR, one entry per CDR3 protein. The sample holds 360,000 or so distinct CDR3 sequences; around 16% are singletons and the top ten take roughly 21%. Another study also made use of these data, one on T cells in Graves' hyperthyroidism and ophthalmopathy.

Source: peripheral blood mononuclear cells (PBMCs), taken at new diagnosis, from a patient treated with antithyroid drugs. These receptors were taken from a woman younger than 35 with Graves disease.

This clonotype has at least ten counts. The genes are TRBV11-2 and TRBJ1-4, with 9 bases fitting TRBD1. V lost 5 bases and J lost 8; bases outside the gene matches: 9. This CDR3 region has 15 residues. Germline V gives CDR1 SGHAT, CDR2 FQNNGV. The CDR3 nucleotides are TGTGCCAGCAGCGGATCCGGGACAGGGCGCGAAAAACTGTTTTTT. Protein sequence: CASSGSGTGREKLFF.

The table lists this clonotype with many counts. The rearrangement joins TRBV28 to TRBJ1-2; TRBD1 matches at 7 bases. The CDR3 runs 12 residues. The germline V gene encodes CDR1 MDHEN and CDR2 SYDVKM. J gave up 14 bases and V 5 bases, and 11 bases lay outside the gene matches. Here the CDR3 DNA reads TGTGCCAGCAGTCTCCAGGGGGGGATCTGGACCTTC. This gives the protein CASSLQGGIWTF.

Only one count was recorded for this clonotype. No conserved phenylalanine or tryptophan ends this CDR3, so it is likely a read error. The rearrangement joins TRBV11-2 to TRBJ2-5; 7 bases align to TRBD2. The CDR3 has 14 amino acids. J gave up 2 bases and V 5 bases, and 5 bases lay outside the gene matches. Germline assignment: CDR1 SGHAT and CDR2 FQNNGV. The CDR3 loop is CASSRLAVQETQYL. For the CDR3, the DNA is TGTGCCAGCAGCCGCCTAGCGGTGCAAGAGACCCAGTACTTG.

This clonotype came up many times. One end of the junction fails to match germline, which may point to a read error. The rearrangement links TRBV7-7 to TRBJ2-2; 7 nucleotides line up with TRBD1. CDR3 length: 14 residues. CDR1 is SSHAT, CDR2 FNYEAQ, per germline (reference sequence). CDR3 sequence: CASSLVQGDGELFF. The CDR3 region has the DNA TGTGCTAGCAGCTTAGTCCAGGGGGACGGGGAGCTGTTTTTT.

This clonotype came up many times. This chain connects TRBV11-2 to TRBJ2-1; no reliable D call. There are 12 residues in the CDR3. Germline loops: CDR1 SGHAT, CDR2 FQNNGV. The ends were cut back, 9 bases at V and 8 bases at J, with 14 bases in the middle. The CDR3 sequence is CASTTLGYEQFF. The DNA for the CDR3 is TGTGCCAGTACGACTTTGGGCTATGAGCAGTTCTTC.

This clonotype was seen at least ten times. The chain carries TRBV12-3 or TRBV12-4 and TRBJ1-6; D is perhaps TRBD1 (5 bases). V was trimmed by 6 bases and J by 8 bases, leaving 14 bases between them. This CDR3 comprises 14 residues. CDR3 sequence reads: CASSLRQSYSPLHF. The CDR3 DNA follows: TGTGCCAGCAGCCTCAGACAGTCATATTCACCCCTCCACTTT.

The CDR3 DNA reads as TGTGCCAGCAACCAGGGGAGATCCACCGGGGAGCTGTTTTTT. Translated, it gives CASNQGRSTGELFF. The chain employs TRBV6-1 and TRBJ2-2, with D perhaps TRBD1 (6 bases). This CDR3 has 14 amino acids. V shed 7 bases and J shed 4 bases, with 13 bases lying between them. CDR1 is MNHNS and CDR2 is SASEGT in the germline V gene.

This clonotype was observed a handful of times. The V gene is TRBV10-3, the J gene TRBJ2-1; no firm D call. TRBJ2-3 matches the DNA end more closely, so the J call is doubtful. There are 12 residues in the CDR3. Germline V CDR1 and CDR2: ENHRY, SYGVKD. The CDR3 DNA sequence: TGTGCCATCAATTCCGGGCCTGATACGCAGTATTTT. Its translation: CAINSGPDTQYF.

The table lists this clonotype with a few counts. CDR3: CSARDQAGGHYEQYF. CDR3 DNA sequence: TGCAGTGCTAGAGATCAAGCGGGGGGCCACTACGAGCAGTACTTC. V is TRBV20-1 and J is TRBJ2-7; 9 nucleotides match TRBD2. There are 15 residues in the CDR3. The germline CDR1 and CDR2 sequences are DFQATT and SNEGSKA (reference sequence). V trimming: 0 bases; J trimming: 3 bases; junction bases outside the gene matches: 6.

In its sample, this clonotype was seen a few times. This chain links TRBV19 with TRBJ2-1; a weak D match, TRBD1 (5 bases). CDR1 is LNHDA and CDR2 is SQIVND in the germline V gene (reference sequence). Trimming left V 7 bases short and J 9 bases short, with 22 bases between. The CDR3 consists of 15 residues. Here the CDR3 DNA reads TGTGCCAGTACTTATTACGGCCAGGGTGATAGTGAGCAGTTCTTC. As protein: CASTYYGQGDSEQFF.

This clonotype was observed at least ten times. This sequence joins TRBV28 and TRBJ1-1, with no clear D. V was shortened by 1 base and J by 10 bases, with 7 bases between the two germline ends. Germline CDR1 is MDHEN and CDR2 is SYDVKM. The CDR3 covers 11 residues. CDR3 loop: CASSLYDGAFF. As DNA, the CDR3 is TGTGCCAGCAGTTTATATGATGGAGCTTTCTTT.

The chain carries TRBV18 and TRBJ1-1, with 9 bases identical to TRBD1. This CDR3 has 14 residues. Germline-derived CDR1 and CDR2 are KGHSH and LQKENI. V gave up 6 bases and J gave up 4 bases; unmatched junction bases: 6. In DNA, the CDR3 is TGTGCCAGCTCCCCGGCGACAGGGGGCACTGAAGCTTTCTTT. This gives the protein CASSPATGGTEAFF. Supplemented by reference TRBV18 and TRBJ1-1, the full variable domain reads NAGVMQNPRHLVRRRGQEARLRCSPMKGHSHVYWYRQLPEEGLKFMVYLQKENIIDESGMPKERFSAEFPKEGPSILRIQQVVRGDSAAYFCASSPATGGTEAFFGQGTRLTVV.

This clonotype occurred a few times. A clone one base away is much larger, so this may be a read error. The chain's CDR3 is CSARAPEGGSRNEQFF. As DNA, the CDR3 is TGCAGTGCTAGAGCTCCTGAAGGGGGAAGCAGGAATGAGCAGTTCTTC. This chain links TRBV20-1 with TRBJ2-1; possible D gene TRBD1, 6 bases. The length of the CDR3 is 16 residues. Per the germline V gene, CDR1 is DFQATT and CDR2 is SNEGSKA (reference sequence). The V gene lost 1 base and the J gene lost 7 bases, with 20 bases spanning the gap.

In its sample, this clonotype was seen many times. This chain joins TRBV5-1 and TRBJ2-1; a possible D gene is TRBD1 (6 bases). The CDR3 loop spans 13 amino acids. CDR1 SGHRS and CDR2 YFSETQ come from the germline V gene. V lost 4 bases to trimming and J lost 6 bases, with 11 bases between them. The CDR3 DNA reads TGCGCCAGCAGCCGGGACAATCTCAATGAGCAGTTCTTC. Protein product: CASSRDNLNEQFF.

A few counts support this clonotype. This sequence joins TRBV28 and TRBJ1-4, with a weak D call TRBD1 (6 bases). CDR1 and CDR2 from the germline V gene are MDHEN and SYDVKM. V was shortened by 4 bases and J by 7 bases, with 19 bases between the two germline ends. The CDR3 is 16 amino acids. DNA of the CDR3: TGTGCCAGCAGTTCACCTATCGGACAGAGGACTGAAAAACTGTTTTTT. Amino acid sequence: CASSSPIGQRTEKLFF.

This clonotype was counted once. This sequence joins TRBV19 and TRBJ1-3; D is unresolved. Trimming took off 3 bases at V and 0 bases at J, with 15 bases between the two ends. This CDR3 has 17 residues. The germline V gene encodes CDR1 LNHDA and CDR2 SQIVND (reference sequence). CDR3 bases: TGTGCCAGTAGTATGGGGTTTGGACGGCGCTCTGGAAACACCATATATTTT. Protein sequence: CASSMGFGRRSGNTIYF.

Ten or more counts support this clonotype. J is TRBJ1-1 and V is TRBV6-1; D remains ambiguous. The CDR3 has 13 residues. The ends were cut back, 4 bases at V and 1 base at J, with 7 bases in the middle. The germline gives CDR1 MNHNS, CDR2 SASEGT. The CDR3 loop is CASSGVSNTEAFF. In DNA form, the CDR3 reads TGTGCCAGCAGTGGGGTGTCGAACACTGAAGCTTTCTTT.

There are many counts of this clonotype. The CDR3 spells CASGGSTDTQYF. CDR3 coding DNA: TGTGCCTCCGGGGGAAGCACAGATACGCAGTATTTT. The chain uses TRBV30 and TRBJ2-3; a weak D match, TRBD2 (6 bases). V was pared by 7 bases and J by 0 bases, with 8 bases between. Germline V gene sequence: CDR1 GTSNPN, CDR2 SVGIG (reference sequence). The CDR3 runs 12 residues.